Presented here are 5 T cell receptor beta chains from one specimen sequenced in a study of graft-versus-host responses after intestinal transplantation. Method: immunoSEQ multiplex PCR; TCRdb's copy keeps in-frame clones and lacks some. The table lists 80,000 to 90,000 clones, 75% to 90% of them singletons, with over 0.1% in the top ten. Their antigen targets remain unknown. The sample consisted of unstimulated CD4+ T cells sorted from spleen or lymph node cells, taken before intestinal transplant. Receptors were obtained from a human donor who received an intestinal transplant.

This chain connects TRBV19 to TRBJ2-2; D uncertain. Germline loops: CDR1 LNHDA, CDR2 SQIVND (reference sequence). CDR3 size: 14 residues. V was pared by 0 bases and J by 2 bases, with 4 bases between. The CDR3 DNA follows: TGTGCCAGTAGTATAGACATTAACACCGGGGAGCTGTTTTTT. It yields the protein CASSIDINTGELFF. The full variable domain, its missing parts supplied by reference TRBV19 and TRBJ2-2, is DGGITQSPKYLFRKEGQNVTLSCEQNLNHDAMYWYRQDPGQGLRLIYYSQIVNDFQKGDIAEGYSVSREKKESFPLTVTSAQKNPTAFYLCASSIDINTGELFFGEGSRLTVL.

The rearrangement links TRBV9 to TRBJ2-7; perhaps TRBD1 as D (6 bases). There are 14 residues in the CDR3. V dropped 6 bases and J dropped 2 bases, with 15 bases sitting between them. CDR1 is SGDLS, CDR2 YYNGEE, per germline. In nucleotides, the CDR3 is TGTGCCAGCACCCAGGACAGTATCCCCTACGAGCAGTACTTC. It is translated as CASTQDSIPYEQYF.

This clone appeared once. The rearrangement uses TRBV18 and TRBJ2-3, with TRBD2 identical over 10 bases. J was trimmed by 2 bases and V by 3 bases; bases with no gene match: 2. This CDR3 comprises 15 residues. Germline V gene data show CDR1 as KGHSH and CDR2 as LQKENI. In nucleotides, the CDR3 is TGTGCCAGCTCACCTAGCGGGGGGAACACAGATACGCAGTATTTT. It encodes CASSPSGGNTDTQYF.

V gene TRBV19 combines with J gene TRBJ1-5; possible D gene TRBD1, 5 bases. This CDR3 has 15 amino acids. Germline values: CDR1 LNHDA, CDR2 SQIVND (reference sequence). V was clipped by 7 bases and J by 2 bases, with 15 bases between them. CDR3 loop: CASTPSQGGNQPQHF. The CDR3 bases are TGTGCCAGTACCCCCTCGCAGGGTGGCAATCAGCCCCAGCATTTT.

This chain links TRBV6-5 with TRBJ1-2; TRBD1 aligns across 9 bases. This CDR3 spans 12 amino acids. Germline CDR1 is MNHEY and CDR2 is SVGAGI. V was pared by 5 bases and J by 7 bases, with 2 bases of the junction left unmatched. This CDR3 reads CASSGQGLGYTF. As DNA, the CDR3 is TGTGCCAGCAGTGGACAGGGGCTTGGCTACACCTTC.